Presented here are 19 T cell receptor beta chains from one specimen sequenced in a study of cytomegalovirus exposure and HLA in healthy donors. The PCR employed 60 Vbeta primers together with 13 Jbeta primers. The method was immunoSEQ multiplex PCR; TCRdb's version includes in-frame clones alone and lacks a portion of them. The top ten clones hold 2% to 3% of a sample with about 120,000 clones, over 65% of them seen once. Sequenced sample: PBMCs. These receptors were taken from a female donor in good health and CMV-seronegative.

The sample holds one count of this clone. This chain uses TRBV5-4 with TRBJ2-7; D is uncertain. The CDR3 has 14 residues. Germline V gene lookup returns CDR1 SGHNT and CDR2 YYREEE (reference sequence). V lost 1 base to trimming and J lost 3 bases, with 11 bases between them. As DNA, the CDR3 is TGTGCCAGCAGCTTGTGGGCAGAAGGCTACGAGCAGTACTTC. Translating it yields CASSLWAEGYEQYF. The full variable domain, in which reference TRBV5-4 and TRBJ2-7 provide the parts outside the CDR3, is ETGVTQSPTHLIKTRGQQVTLRCSSQSGHNTVSWYQQALGQGPQFIFQYYREEENGRGNFPPRFSGLQFPNYSSELNVNALELDDSALYLCASSLWAEGYEQYFGPGTRLTVT.

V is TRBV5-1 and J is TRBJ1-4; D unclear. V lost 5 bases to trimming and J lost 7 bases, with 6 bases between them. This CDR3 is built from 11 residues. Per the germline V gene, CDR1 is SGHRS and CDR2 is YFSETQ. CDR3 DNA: TGCGCCAGCAGGGAGGGTGAAAAACTGTTTTTT. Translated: CASREGEKLFF.

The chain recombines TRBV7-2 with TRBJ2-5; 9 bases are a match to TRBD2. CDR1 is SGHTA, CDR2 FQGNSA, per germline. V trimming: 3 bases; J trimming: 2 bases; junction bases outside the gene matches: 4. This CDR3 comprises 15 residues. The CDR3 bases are TGTGCCAGCAGCTTCCCTAGCGGGGTACAAGAGACCCAGTACTTC. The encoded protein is CASSFPSGVQETQYF. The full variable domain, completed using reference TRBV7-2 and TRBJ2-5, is GAGVSQSPSNKVTEKGKDVELRCDPISGHTALYWYRQSLGQGLEFLIYFQGNSAPDKSGLPSDRFSAERTGGSVSTLTIQRTQQEDSAVYLCASSFPSGVQETQYFGPGTRLLVL.

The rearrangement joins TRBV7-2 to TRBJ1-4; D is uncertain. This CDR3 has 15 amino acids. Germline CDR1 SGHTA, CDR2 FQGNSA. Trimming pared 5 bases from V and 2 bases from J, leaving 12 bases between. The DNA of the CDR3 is TGTGCCAGCAGCCGAATTGGCGGGACTAATGAAAAACTGTTTTTT. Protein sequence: CASSRIGGTNEKLFF.

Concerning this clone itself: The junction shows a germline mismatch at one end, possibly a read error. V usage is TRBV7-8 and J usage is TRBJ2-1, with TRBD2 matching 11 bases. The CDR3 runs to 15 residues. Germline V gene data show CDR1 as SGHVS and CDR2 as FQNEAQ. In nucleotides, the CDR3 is TGTGCCAGCAGCTTAGCTCGTGCTAGCGGGGGGCCTAGGATCTTC. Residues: CASSLARASGGPRIF.

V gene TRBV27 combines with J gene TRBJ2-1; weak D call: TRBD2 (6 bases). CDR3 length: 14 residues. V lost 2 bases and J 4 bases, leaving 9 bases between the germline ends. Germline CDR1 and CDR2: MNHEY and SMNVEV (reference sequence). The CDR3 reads CASSLGGEYNEQFF. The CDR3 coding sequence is TGTGCCAGCAGTTTAGGCGGGGAATACAATGAGCAGTTCTTC.

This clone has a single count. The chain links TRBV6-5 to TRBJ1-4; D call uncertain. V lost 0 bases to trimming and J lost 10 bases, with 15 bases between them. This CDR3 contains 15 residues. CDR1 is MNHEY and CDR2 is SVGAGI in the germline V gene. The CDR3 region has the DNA TGTGCCAGCAGTTACTCGAGGGCCAACGGAGGAAAACTGTTTTTT. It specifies CASSYSRANGGKLFF.

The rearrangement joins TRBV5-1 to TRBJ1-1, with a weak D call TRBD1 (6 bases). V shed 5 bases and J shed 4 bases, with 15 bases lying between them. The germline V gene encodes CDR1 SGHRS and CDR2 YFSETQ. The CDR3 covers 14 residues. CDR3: CASSPGEQSTEAFF. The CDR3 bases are TGCGCCAGCAGTCCAGGGGAGCAGAGCACTGAAGCTTTCTTT.

The CDR3 sequence is CASSRDRDEAFF. Here the CDR3 DNA reads TGTGCCAGCAGCCGAGACCGGGATGAAGCTTTCTTT. The chain is built from TRBV6-6 and TRBJ1-1; D is ambiguous. The CDR3 loop spans 12 amino acids. Trimming pared 6 bases from V and 7 bases from J, leaving 12 bases between. Germline V gene sequence: CDR1 MNHNY, CDR2 SVGAGI (reference sequence).

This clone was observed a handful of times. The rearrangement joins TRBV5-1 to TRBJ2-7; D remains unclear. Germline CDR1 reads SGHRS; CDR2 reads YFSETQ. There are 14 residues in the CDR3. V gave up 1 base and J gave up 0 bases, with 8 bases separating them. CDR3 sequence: CASSLPRSSYEQYF. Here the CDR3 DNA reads TGCGCCAGCAGCTTGCCGAGGAGCTCCTACGAGCAGTACTTC.

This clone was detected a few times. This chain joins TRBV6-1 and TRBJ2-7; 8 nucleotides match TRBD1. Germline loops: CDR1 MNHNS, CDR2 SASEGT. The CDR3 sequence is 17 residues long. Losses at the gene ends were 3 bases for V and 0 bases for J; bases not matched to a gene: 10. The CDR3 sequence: CASSEYGTGLFSYEQYF. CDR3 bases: TGTGCCAGCAGTGAGTATGGGACAGGCCTTTTCTCCTACGAGCAGTACTTC.

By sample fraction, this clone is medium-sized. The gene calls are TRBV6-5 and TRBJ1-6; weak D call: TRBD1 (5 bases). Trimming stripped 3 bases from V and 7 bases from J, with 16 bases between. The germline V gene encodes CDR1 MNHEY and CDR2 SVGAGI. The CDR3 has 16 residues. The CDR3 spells CASSYSDGTGNSPLHF. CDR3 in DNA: TGTGCCAGCAGTTATTCTGACGGGACTGGGAATTCACCCCTCCACTTT.

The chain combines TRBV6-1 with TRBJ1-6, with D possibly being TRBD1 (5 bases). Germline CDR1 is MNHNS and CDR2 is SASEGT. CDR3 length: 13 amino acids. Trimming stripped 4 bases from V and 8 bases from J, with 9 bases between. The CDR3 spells CASSGKTDSPLHF. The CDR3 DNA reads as TGTGCCAGCAGTGGTAAGACAGATTCACCCCTCCACTTT.

The CDR3 DNA follows: TGTGCCAGCAGCTTAGAAGGACTAGCGGGGGGTTCTCAGTACTTC. It translates to CASSLEGLAGGSQYF. The chain uses TRBV7-2 and TRBJ2-5, with TRBD2 matching over 14 bases. This CDR3 comprises 15 residues. CDR1 and CDR2 from the germline V gene are SGHTA and FQGNSA. Trimming removed 1 base from V and 11 bases from J; junction bases left unmatched: 6.

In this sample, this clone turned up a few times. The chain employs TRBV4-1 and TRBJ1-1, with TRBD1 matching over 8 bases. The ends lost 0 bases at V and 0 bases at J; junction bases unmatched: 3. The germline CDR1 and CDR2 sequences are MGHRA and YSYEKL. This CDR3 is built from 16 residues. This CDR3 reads CASSQEAGGMNTEAFF. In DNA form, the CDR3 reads TGCGCCAGCAGCCAAGAGGCAGGGGGCATGAACACTGAAGCTTTCTTT.

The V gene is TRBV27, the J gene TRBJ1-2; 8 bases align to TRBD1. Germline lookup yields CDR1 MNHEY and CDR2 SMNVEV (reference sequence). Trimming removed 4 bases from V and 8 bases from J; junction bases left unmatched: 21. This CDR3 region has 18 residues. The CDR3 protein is CASSSATGAAPALSGYTF. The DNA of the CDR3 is TGTGCCAGCAGTTCCGCGACAGGGGCTGCGCCCGCTCTATCCGGCTACACCTTC.

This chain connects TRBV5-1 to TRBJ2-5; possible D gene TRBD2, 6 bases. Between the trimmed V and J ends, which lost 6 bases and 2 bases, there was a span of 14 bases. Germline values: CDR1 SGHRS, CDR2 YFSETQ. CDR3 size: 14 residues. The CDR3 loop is CASNRDAGQETQYF. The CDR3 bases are TGCGCCAGCAATAGGGACGCGGGACAAGAGACCCAGTACTTC.

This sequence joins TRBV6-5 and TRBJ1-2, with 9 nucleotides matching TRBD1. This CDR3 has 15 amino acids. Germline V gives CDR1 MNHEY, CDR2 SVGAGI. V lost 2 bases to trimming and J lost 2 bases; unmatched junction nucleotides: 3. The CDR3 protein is CASSYDGQGNYGYTF. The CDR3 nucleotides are TGTGCCAGCAGTTACGATGGACAGGGGAACTATGGCTACACCTTC.

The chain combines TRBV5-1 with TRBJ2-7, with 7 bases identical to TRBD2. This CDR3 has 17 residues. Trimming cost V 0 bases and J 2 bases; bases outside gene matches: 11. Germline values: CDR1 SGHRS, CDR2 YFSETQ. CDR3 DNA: TGCGCCAGCAGCTTGGGAGGAGGCGGGGGAATCCCCTACGAGCAGTACTTC. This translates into CASSLGGGGGIPYEQYF.